These 24 T cell receptor beta chains were sequenced from one sample in a study of molecular identifiers for immune sequencing clone quantification. TCRdb reprocessed the PCR reads via MiXCR and lists one record per CDR3 protein. The sample carries more than 450,000 distinct CDR3 sequences, over 20% recorded once. Source material: naive CD8+ T cells from blood, with Jurkat cell RNA spiked in. Described subset: FACS-sorted CD8+CD4-CCR7+CD45RA+ naive T cells. These receptors all stem from a human donor in good health. Some libraries in this study had Jurkat cell RNA spiked in.

The chain couples TRBV7-6 to TRBJ2-7; possible D gene TRBD2, 5 bases. The V gene lost 5 bases and the J gene lost 3 bases, with 11 bases spanning the gap. The CDR3 has 13 residues. CDR1 is SGHVS, CDR2 FNYEAQ, per germline. The CDR3 reads CASSPHGVYEQYF. The CDR3 DNA reads TGTGCCAGCAGCCCCCACGGGGTCTACGAGCAGTACTTC.

This clonotype was observed a few times. CDR3 region: CASRKGLNTGELFF. The CDR3, as DNA: TGTGCCAGTCGCAAGGGCCTCAACACCGGGGAGCTGTTTTTT. The chain links TRBV19 to TRBJ2-2, with D uncertain. The length of the CDR3 is 14 residues. V shed 8 bases and J shed 2 bases, with 12 bases lying between them. CDR1 and CDR2 (germline): LNHDA, SQIVND (reference sequence).

The chain employs TRBV6-5 and TRBJ1-1; the D gene is possibly TRBD1 (5 bases). This CDR3 is built from 13 residues. V was pared by 2 bases and J by 10 bases, with 14 bases between. The germline V gene has CDR1 MNHEY and CDR2 SVGAGI. CDR3 sequence (DNA): TGTGCCAGCAGTTACGGCGGGGCCCTCGGAGCTTTCTTT. It is translated as CASSYGGALGAFF.

This clonotype was counted at least ten times. CDR3 sequence: CASSFVGEQYF. In nucleotides, the CDR3 is TGTGCCAGCAGCTTTGTGGGCGAGCAGTACTTC. The J gene is TRBJ2-7, the V gene TRBV5-6; D gene uncertain. CDR3 length: 11 amino acids. The germline gives CDR1 SGHDT, CDR2 YYEEEE. V gave up 2 bases and J gave up 6 bases, with 6 bases separating them.

The chain recombines TRBV27 with TRBJ2-2, with 7 bases aligning to TRBD2. Germline V gene sequence: CDR1 MNHEY, CDR2 SMNVEV (reference sequence). Trimming cost V 2 bases and J 7 bases; bases outside gene matches: 10. The CDR3 contains 16 residues. CDR3 region: CASSLAPASGGGELFF. The CDR3 bases are TGTGCCAGCAGTTTAGCCCCCGCTAGCGGTGGCGGGGAGCTGTTTTTT.

On this clonotype: A read error may explain this, as a much larger clone is one base away. The V call is TRBV7-9, the J call TRBJ2-7, with D possibly being TRBD2 (5 bases). V lost 5 bases, J lost 12 bases, and 17 bases lay in between. Germline V lookup: CDR1 SEHNR, CDR2 FQNEAQ (reference sequence). This CDR3 is 12 amino acids long. CDR3 DNA sequence: TGTGCCAGCAGCCGACTCCCCGAGGGTACGTACTTC. It yields the protein CASSRLPEGTYF.

This clonotype was recorded a few times. V gene TRBV5-8 combines with J gene TRBJ2-3, with 11 bases fitting TRBD1. Germline trimming cut 0 bases from V and 4 bases from J; bases unmatched to any gene: 1. This CDR3 has 15 amino acids. Germline values: CDR1 SGHTS, CDR2 YDEGEE. The DNA of the CDR3 is TGTGCCAGCAGCTTGGCGGACAGGGGGCCAGATACGCAGTATTTT. Amino acids: CASSLADRGPDTQYF. Complete variable domain (other parts from reference TRBV5-8 and TRBJ2-3): EAGVTQSPTHLIKTRGQQATLRCSPISGHTSVYWYQQALGLGLQFLLWYDEGEERNRGNFPPRFSGRQFPNYSSELNVNALELEDSALYLCASSLADRGPDTQYFGPGTRLTVL.

This clonotype was recorded at least ten times. The chain couples TRBV10-1 to TRBJ2-3; D assignment may be TRBD1 or TRBD2 (5 bases each). Trimming took 3 bases from V and 3 from J, leaving 10 bases between them. In germline, CDR1 is WNHNN, CDR2 SYGVQD (reference sequence). CDR3 size: 14 residues. CDR3 amino acids: CASSDGGLTDTQYF. For the CDR3, the DNA is TGCGCCAGCAGTGATGGGGGATTGACAGATACGCAGTATTTT.

V gene TRBV7-8 combines with J gene TRBJ1-5; D not resolved. V shed 0 bases and J shed 5 bases, with 11 bases lying between them. Germline-derived CDR1 and CDR2 are SGHVS and FQNEAQ. The length of the CDR3 is 15 residues. In DNA, the CDR3 is TGTGCCAGCAGCTTAGCGGAAGGGAGTGATCAGCCCCAGCATTTT. It encodes CASSLAEGSDQPQHF.

This clonotype showed up many times. The chain is built from TRBV7-9 and TRBJ2-3; D is tentatively TRBD1 or TRBD2 (5 bases each). Germline assignment: CDR1 SEHNR and CDR2 FQNEAQ (reference sequence). The germline V and J ends were trimmed by 5 bases and 3 bases, with 15 bases remaining between them. This CDR3 region has 15 residues. CDR3 DNA: TGTGCCAGCAGCCCCTCTACCGGGGCTACAGATACGCAGTATTTT. It translates to CASSPSTGATDTQYF.

On this clonotype itself: This may come from a read error, since a much larger clone is one base off. The final CDR3 position lacks the conserved phenylalanine or tryptophan, pointing to a likely read error. As DNA, the CDR3 is TGTGCCAGCAGCGGGGGGACAGGGGCCTACGAGCAGTACCTC. Translation: CASSGGTGAYEQYL. The chain joins TRBV7-9 to TRBJ2-7, with 10 positions matching TRBD1. Per germline, CDR1 SEHNR and CDR2 FQNEAQ (reference sequence). There are 14 residues in the CDR3. With V trimmed by 5 bases and J by 2 bases, 3 bases remained unmatched.

Only one count was recorded for this clonotype. A junction boundary mismatches the germline segment, possibly from a read error. The chain has TRBV30 and TRBJ2-1, with TRBD1 matching over 10 bases. The CDR3 runs 13 residues. Germline V lookup: CDR1 GTSNPN, CDR2 SVGIG (reference sequence). The CDR3: CTWNRQGADEQFF. CDR3 nucleotide sequence: TGTACCTGGAATCGACAGGGGGCCGATGAGCAGTTCTTC.

At least ten counts were recorded for this clonotype. The chain is built from TRBV6-5 and TRBJ1-1; D unresolved. Germline lookup yields CDR1 MNHEY and CDR2 SVGAGI. Deletions cut 0 bases from V and 0 bases from J, with 5 bases between. CDR3 length equals 14 residues. The DNA for the CDR3 is TGTGCCAGCAGTTACTCAGGCCTGAACACTGAAGCTTTCTTT. Amino acid sequence: CASSYSGLNTEAFF.

In this sample, this clonotype turned up a few times. V usage is TRBV13 and J usage is TRBJ2-5, with D maybe TRBD1 (6 bases). Germline V CDR1 and CDR2: PRHDT, FYEKMQ (reference sequence). This CDR3 comprises 14 residues. V was trimmed by 4 bases and J by 5 bases, leaving 14 bases between them. The chain's CDR3 is CASSSSGVRETQYF. The CDR3, as DNA: TGTGCCAGCAGCTCCTCAGGGGTCCGGGAGACCCAGTACTTC.

In its sample, this clonotype was seen many times. This rearrangement joins TRBV7-3 to TRBJ2-7; 7 bases map to TRBD2. Trimming took 1 base from V and 2 from J; bases not matched to a gene: 2. This CDR3 has 14 residues. Germline V CDR1 and CDR2: SGHTA, FQGTGA. The CDR3 nucleotides are TGTGCCAGCAGCTTAATGGGGGGGGCCTACGAGCAGTACTTC. Protein: CASSLMGGAYEQYF.

Only a few counts were recorded for this clonotype. The chain combines TRBV6-5 with TRBJ2-7; TRBD1 matches 7 bases. The CDR3 has 15 residues. The junction had 8 bases not matched to a gene; V was cut back by 2 bases and J by 4 bases. Per germline, CDR1 MNHEY and CDR2 SVGAGI. The CDR3 DNA reads as TGTGCCAGCAGTTACGCACAGGGGCGTCCTTACGAGCAGTACTTC. As protein: CASSYAQGRPYEQYF.

The rearrangement links TRBV12-3 or TRBV12-4 to TRBJ1-1; possibly TRBD1 for D (6 bases). CDR3 length: 15 residues. V was shortened by 5 bases and J by 4 bases, with 17 bases between the two germline ends. The CDR3 is CASSTSGGLGTEAFF. CDR3 nucleotides: TGTGCCAGCAGTACCTCTGGGGGGCTCGGCACTGAAGCTTTCTTT.

Note on this clonotype: This may stem from a read error, because a much larger clone lies one nucleotide away. V usage is TRBV30 and J usage is TRBJ1-5; maybe TRBD1 (5 bases). The CDR3 extends over 18 amino acids. Per germline, CDR1 GTSNPN and CDR2 SVGIG (reference sequence). CDR3 DNA: TGTGCCTGGAGTTCAGGGATGGTCGGATCGAGAATACGTCAGCCCCAGCGTTTT. It is translated as CAWSSGMVGSRIRQPQRF.

This chain joins TRBV10-1 and TRBJ2-5, with D unresolved. The ends were cut back, 5 bases at V and 5 bases at J, with 18 bases in the middle. Germline CDR1 is WNHNN and CDR2 is SYGVQD (reference sequence). The CDR3 runs to 15 residues. CDR3 coding DNA: TGCGCCAGCAGTAAGGGTCCCCGGTCGAGGGAGACCCAGTACTTC. This encodes CASSKGPRSRETQYF.

In the case of this clonotype: A single base separates this from a much larger clone, so it may be a read error. The V call is TRBV29-1, the J call TRBJ2-7, with a tentative D call TRBD2 (6 bases). Germline V gene lookup returns CDR1 SQVTM and CDR2 ANQGSEA. The V gene lost 7 bases and the J gene lost 3 bases, with 13 bases spanning the gap. The CDR3 has 12 residues. The CDR3 nucleotides are TGCAGCGCAAGACTAGTGGGCTACGAGCAGTACTTC. As protein: CSARLVGYEQYF.

V usage is TRBV30 and J usage is TRBJ2-1; 9 nucleotides agree with TRBD2. CDR1 and CDR2 from the germline V gene are GTSNPN and SVGIG (reference sequence). The trim removed 5 bases at V and 6 bases at J, leaving 5 bases unmatched. This CDR3 spans 13 amino acids. CDR3 DNA: TGTGCCTGGGTGGGACTAGCCGCCAATGAGCAGTTCTTC. This gives the protein CAWVGLAANEQFF.

This clonotype was counted ten times or more. V gene TRBV7-9 combines with J gene TRBJ1-2; D ambiguous. Germline V gene data show CDR1 as SEHNR and CDR2 as FQNEAQ (reference sequence). Trimming took off 0 bases at V and 7 bases at J, with 3 bases between the two ends. The CDR3 covers 11 residues. In DNA, the CDR3 is TGTGCCAGCAGCTTAGCGCCTGGCTACACCTTC. Amino acids: CASSLAPGYTF.

V gene TRBV4-3 combines with J gene TRBJ2-1; D gene uncertain. Germline assignment: CDR1 LGHNA and CDR2 YSLEER. Trimming cost V 6 bases and J 3 bases, with 12 bases left between them. The CDR3 consists of 14 residues. The chain's CDR3 is CASSTRPLYNEQFF. Here the CDR3 DNA reads TGCGCCAGCAGTACGAGACCCCTCTACAATGAGCAGTTCTTC.

This clonotype has only a few counts. A read error may account for a junction end that differs from germline. Here the CDR3 DNA reads TGCAGTGCTCGGACACAGGGAAGCAATCAGCCCCTGCATTTT. Protein sequence: CSARTQGSNQPLHF. The chain has TRBV20-1 and TRBJ1-5; D might be TRBD1 (6 bases). The CDR3 consists of 14 residues. The germline V gene has CDR1 DFQATT and CDR2 SNEGSKA (reference sequence).